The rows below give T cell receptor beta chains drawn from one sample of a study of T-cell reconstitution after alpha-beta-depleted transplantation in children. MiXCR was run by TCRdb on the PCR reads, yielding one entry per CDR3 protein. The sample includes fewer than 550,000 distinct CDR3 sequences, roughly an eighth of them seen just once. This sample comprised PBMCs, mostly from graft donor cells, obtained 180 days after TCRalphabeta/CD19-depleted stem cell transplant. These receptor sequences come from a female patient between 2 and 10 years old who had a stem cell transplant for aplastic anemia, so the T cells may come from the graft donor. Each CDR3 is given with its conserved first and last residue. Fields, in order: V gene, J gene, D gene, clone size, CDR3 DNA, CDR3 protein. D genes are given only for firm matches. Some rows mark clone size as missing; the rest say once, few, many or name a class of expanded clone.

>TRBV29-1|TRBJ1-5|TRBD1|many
TGCAGCGTTGGACAGGGAATCTATCAGCCCCAGCATTTT
CSVGQGIYQPQHF
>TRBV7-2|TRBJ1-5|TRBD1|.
TGTGCCAGCAGCTTAGGGGGGACAGCTCGGCCCCAGCATTTT
CASSLGGTARPQHF
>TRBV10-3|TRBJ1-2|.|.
TGTGCCATCAGCGCCACGTTGACAGGTGGCTATGGCTACACCTTC
CAISATLTGGYGYTF
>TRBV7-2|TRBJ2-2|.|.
TGTGCCAGCAGCTATAAGCCGGGGGAGTATCATAAGAGGGAGCTGTTTTTT
CASSYKPGEYHKRELFF
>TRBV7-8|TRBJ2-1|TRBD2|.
TGTGCCAGCAGCTTAGCGCCACTAGCGGGAGACTACAATGAGCAGTTCTTC
CASSLAPLAGDYNEQFF
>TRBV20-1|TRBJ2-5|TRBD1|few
TGCAGTGCTAGAGGGATCAGGGGGCGAGAGACCCAGTACTTC
CSARGIRGRETQYF
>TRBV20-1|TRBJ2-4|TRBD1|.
TGCAGTGCTCCAGGACAGGGGGCCGAAAACATTCAGTACTTC
CSAPGQGAENIQYF
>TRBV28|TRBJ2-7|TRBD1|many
TGTGCCAGCAGTACGGGACAGGGGTTCTACGAGCAGTACTTC
CASSTGQGFYEQYF
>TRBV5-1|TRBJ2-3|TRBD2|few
TGCGCCAGCAGAGTCCTAGCGGGGGCCTCAGATACGCAGTATTTT
CASRVLAGASDTQYF
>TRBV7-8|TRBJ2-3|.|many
TGTGCCAGCAGCTTCGGAAGTACGGGGACAGATACGCAGTATTTT
CASSFGSTGTDTQYF
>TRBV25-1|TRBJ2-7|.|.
TGTGCCAGCAGTGCTACGGGGAGTCCCTCCTACGAGCAGTACTTC
CASSATGSPSYEQYF
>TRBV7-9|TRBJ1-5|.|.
TGTGCCAGCGCAGGGAGGGACCTCCAGCTCCAGCATTTT
CASAGRDLQLQHF
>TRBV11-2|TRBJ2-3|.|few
TGTGCCAGCAGCTCGTTAGTAGCCCTAGGTCTCGTTTTT
CASSSLVALGLVF
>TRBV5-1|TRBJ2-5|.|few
TGCGCCAGCAGCCCCCTGGGTAGGATGGAGACCCAGTACTTC
CASSPLGRMETQYF
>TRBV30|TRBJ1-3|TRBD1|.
TGTGCCTGGAGTGTGGGACAGCCTCGAAACACCATATATTTT
CAWSVGQPRNTIYF
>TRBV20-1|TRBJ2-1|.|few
TGCAGTGCTAGACTAGGACACAATGAGCAGTTCTTC
CSARLGHNEQFF
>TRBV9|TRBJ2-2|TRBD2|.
TGTGCCAGCAGCGTATCTGGGACTAGCGTAGCGCACACCGGGGAGCTGTTTTTT
CASSVSGTSVAHTGELFF
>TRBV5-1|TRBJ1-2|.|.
TGCGCCAGCAGCCTCGGGACAAGCGCAGACTATGGCTACACCTTC
CASSLGTSADYGYTF
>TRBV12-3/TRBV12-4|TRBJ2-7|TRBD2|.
TGTGCCAGCAGTTTCATTAGCGGGAAGCCCTACGAGCAGTACTTC
CASSFISGKPYEQYF
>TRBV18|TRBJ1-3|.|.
TGTGCCAGCTCACCACCGGGGGTAACTTCTGGAAACACCATATATTTT
CASSPPGVTSGNTIYF
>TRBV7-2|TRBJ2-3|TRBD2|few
TGTGCCAGCAGCCTGGGACTAGCGGCGACCACAGATACGCAGTATTTT
CASSLGLAATTDTQYF
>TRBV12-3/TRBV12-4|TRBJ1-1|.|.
TGTGCCAGCAGCCCTATGAGGAGCACGGGGTACACTGAAGCTTTCTTT
CASSPMRSTGYTEAFF
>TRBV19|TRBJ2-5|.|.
TGTGCCAGTAGTACCCCGGGACCACAGACCCAGTACTTC
CASSTPGPQTQYF
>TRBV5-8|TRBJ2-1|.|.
TGTGCCAGCAGCGGGGATAGCGGCCTTAGCTCCTACAATGAGCAGTTCTTC
CASSGDSGLSSYNEQFF
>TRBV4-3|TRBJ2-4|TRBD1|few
TGCGCCAGCAGCCAAGAAGGGGGGACAGGGGGCTCCAAAAACATTCAGTACTTC
CASSQEGGTGGSKNIQYF
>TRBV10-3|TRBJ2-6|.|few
TGTGCCATCAGTGGGGGGACGAAACTCTCTGGGGCCAACGTCCTGACTTTC
CAISGGTKLSGANVLTF
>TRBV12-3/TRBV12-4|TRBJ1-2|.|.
TGTGCCAGCATGGAGGGCCCCTCAGGAGGCTACACCTTC
CASMEGPSGGYTF
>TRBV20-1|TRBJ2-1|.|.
TGCAGTGCTAGGGAGGAGCAGTTCTTC
CSAREEQFF
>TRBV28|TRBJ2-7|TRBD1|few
TGTGCCAGCAGTTTACCTCCCCCACCGGGACAGGGGAATGAGCAGTACTTC
CASSLPPPPGQGNEQYF
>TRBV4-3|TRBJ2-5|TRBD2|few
TGCGCCAGCAGCCAAGAGGGGAGGGGCCTAATCCAAGAGACCCAGTACTTC
CASSQEGRGLIQETQYF
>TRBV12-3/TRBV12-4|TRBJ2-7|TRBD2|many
TGTGCCAGCAGTTCTAGCGGCTACGAGCAGTACTTC
CASSSSGYEQYF
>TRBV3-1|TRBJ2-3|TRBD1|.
TGTGCCAGCACCTTGGGACAGGGCACAGATACGCAGTATTTT
CASTLGQGTDTQYF
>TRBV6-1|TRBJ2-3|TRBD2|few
TGTGCCAGCAGTAAACCAACTAGCGGGGGCACAGATACGCAGTATTTT
CASSKPTSGGTDTQYF
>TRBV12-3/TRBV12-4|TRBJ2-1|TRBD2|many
TGTGCCAGCAGTTTAACCTCGACTAGCGGCGAGCAGTTCTTC
CASSLTSTSGEQFF
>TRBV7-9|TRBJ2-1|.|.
TGTGCCAGCACTGGGATCACCTACAATGAGCAGTTCTTC
CASTGITYNEQFF
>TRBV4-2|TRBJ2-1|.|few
TGTGCCAGCAGCCAAGATGGTAGTCGGGAAAGGAATGAGCAGTTCTTC
CASSQDGSRERNEQFF
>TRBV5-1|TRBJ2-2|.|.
TGCGCCAGCAGCGACCGGGCCACTAACACCGGGGAGCTGTTTTTT
CASSDRATNTGELFF
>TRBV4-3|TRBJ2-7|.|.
TGCGCCAGCAGCCAAGGCTGGGGCGGGTCCTACGAGCAGTACTTC
CASSQGWGGSYEQYF
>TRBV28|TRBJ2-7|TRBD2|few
TGTGCCAGCAGTCCCCGGACTAGCGGGCCGGGGTACGAGCAGTACTTC
CASSPRTSGPGYEQYF
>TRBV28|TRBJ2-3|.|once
TGTGCCAGCAGTTCAGGGCCCGCCACAGATACGCAGTATTTT
CASSSGPATDTQYF
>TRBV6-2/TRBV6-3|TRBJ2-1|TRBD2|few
TGTGCCAGCAGTTCACAATCGGGCGGGAGTACGTCGTACAATGAGCAGTTCTTC
CASSSQSGGSTSYNEQFF
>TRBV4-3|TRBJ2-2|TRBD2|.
TGCGCCAGCAGCCAAGACCCGGGGCTAGCGGTGAACACCGGGGAGCTGTTTTTT
CASSQDPGLAVNTGELFF
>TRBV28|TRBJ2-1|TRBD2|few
TGTGCCAGCAGTACCCTAACGGGGACTAGTATCAATGAGCAGTTCTTC
CASSTLTGTSINEQFF
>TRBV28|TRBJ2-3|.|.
TGTGCCAGCTCGCCAAATCCTGGGCAGGGGCGGGTATATAGCACAGATACGCAGTATTTT
CASSPNPGQGRVYSTDTQYF
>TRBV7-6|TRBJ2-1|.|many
TGTGCCAGCAGCTTAGGAATTGCCCGATACAATGAGCAGTTCTTC
CASSLGIARYNEQFF
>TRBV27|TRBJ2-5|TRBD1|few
TGTGCCAGCAGTTTTTGGGGACAGAAAGAGACCCAGTACTTC
CASSFWGQKETQYF
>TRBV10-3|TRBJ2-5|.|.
TGTGCCATCGCCCACCAGGGGCAGGAGACCCAGTACTTC
CAIAHQGQETQYF
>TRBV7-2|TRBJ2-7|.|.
TGTGCCAGCAGCAGGTCGGACAGATCCTACGAGCAGTACTTC
CASSRSDRSYEQYF
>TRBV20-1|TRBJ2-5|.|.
TGCAGTGGTAAGACTAGGCAAGAGACCCAGTACTTC
CSGKTRQETQYF
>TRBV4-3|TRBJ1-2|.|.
TGCGCCAGCAGCGAAGCGGACAGCCTTTACTATGGCTACACCTTC
CASSEADSLYYGYTF